Listed here are 27 T cell receptor beta chains from one sample, sequenced in a study of CD8 T cells in Susac syndrome. RNA totalling roughly 0.45 to 1 ug underwent reverse transcription with random hexamers. TCRdb independently ran MiXCR on the immunoSEQ multiplex PCR reads; one entry per CDR3 protein. This sample has over 150,000 distinct CDR3 sequences; roughly 92% occur once, and the top ten carry around 0.1%. Sequencing was carried out using CD4+ T cells from PBMCs. The receptors stem from a human donor with multiple sclerosis.

The chain carries TRBV30 and TRBJ1-2, with D perhaps TRBD1 (5 bases). V was clipped by 3 bases and J by 0 bases, with 14 bases between them. The CDR3 consists of 15 residues. From germline, CDR1 is GTSNPN and CDR2 SVGIG (reference sequence). The CDR3 nucleotides are TGTGCCTGGAGCCTGGGGACCCTCTCTAACTATGGCTACACCTTC. This encodes CAWSLGTLSNYGYTF.

The J gene is TRBJ1-2, the V gene TRBV4-3, with 9 bases fitting TRBD1. Germline CDR1 is LGHNA and CDR2 is YSLEER. This CDR3 spans 17 amino acids. V lost 0 bases and J lost 8; bases outside the gene matches: 13. As DNA, the CDR3 is TGCGCCAGCAGCCAAGACTGGTCGGGACAGGGAGGTGTAGGCTACACCTTC. This translates into CASSQDWSGQGGVGYTF.

The chain uses TRBV5-1 and TRBJ2-7; TRBD1 is a possible D gene (5 bases). Looked up from germline, CDR1 is SGHRS and CDR2 is YFSETQ. This CDR3 region has 17 residues. Trimming left V 0 bases short and J 4 bases short, with 20 bases between. CDR3 loop: CASSLAPAGNKAYEQYF. CDR3 bases: TGCGCCAGCAGCTTGGCCCCGGCAGGGAACAAAGCGTACGAGCAGTACTTC.

The gene calls are TRBV21-1 and TRBJ2-1; TRBD1 was called by the table and not checked on the DNA. TRBV21-1 is designated a pseudogene. CDR3 size: 12 residues. The CDR3 nucleotides are TGTGCCAGTAAGCAGGGGAACAATGAGCAGTTCTTC. Translated, it gives CASKQGNNEQFF.

V gene TRBV4-3 combines with J gene TRBJ2-1; possible D gene TRBD2, 5 bases. The CDR3 consists of 16 residues. Germline loops: CDR1 LGHNA, CDR2 YSLEER. Trimming stripped 0 bases from V and 4 bases from J, with 13 bases between. DNA of the CDR3: TGCGCCAGCAGCCAAGAAGGGTCCCCGGGGTACAATGAGCAGTTCTTC. Its translation is CASSQEGSPGYNEQFF.

This clonotype occurred once. V gene TRBV5-1 combines with J gene TRBJ1-1; 12 bases line up with TRBD1. Germline-derived CDR1 and CDR2 are SGHRS and YFSETQ. V trimming: 4 bases; J trimming: 4 bases; junction bases outside the gene matches: 14. The CDR3 has 18 residues. The CDR3 is CASSQIGTGGGLGTEAFF. The CDR3 coding sequence is TGCGCCAGCAGCCAAATCGGGACAGGGGGCGGGCTTGGCACTGAAGCTTTCTTT.

This sequence joins TRBV2 and TRBJ1-5; D remains unclear. This CDR3 has 12 residues. With 8 bases removed from V and 3 bases from J, the gap between germline ends came to 8 bases. CDR1 and CDR2 from the germline V gene are SNHLY and FYNNEI. The CDR3 bases are TGTGCCAGCCAGAGTAACAATCAGCCCCAGCATTTT. Amino acid sequence: CASQSNNQPQHF.

The chain carries TRBV7-8 and TRBJ1-4; D is perhaps TRBD1 (5 bases). Germline loops: CDR1 SGHVS, CDR2 FQNEAQ. CDR3 length: 15 amino acids. Trimming removed 2 bases at V and 8 bases at J, with 15 bases between. The CDR3 coding sequence is TGTGCCAGCAGCTTAAGTGAGGGGCGGGAGGAAAAACTGTTTTTT. Its protein product is CASSLSEGREEKLFF.

This rearrangement joins TRBV5-1 to TRBJ1-2; D unclear. V was cut by 4 bases and J by 3 bases, with 7 bases left in between. CDR1 and CDR2 (germline): SGHRS, YFSETQ. CDR3 length equals 12 residues. CDR3 in amino acids: CASSPEDYGYTF. DNA of the CDR3: TGCGCCAGCAGCCCGGAAGACTATGGCTACACCTTC. Full variable domain (rest looked up from reference TRBV5-1 and TRBJ1-2): KAGVTQTPRYLIKTRGQQVTLSCSPISGHRSVSWYQQTPGQGLQFLFEYFSETQRNKGNFPGRFSGRQFSNSRSEMNVSTLELGDSALYLCASSPEDYGYTFGSGTRLTVV.

The chain carries TRBV7-3 and TRBJ2-1, with 11 bases that match TRBD2. V lost 3 bases, J lost 3 bases, and 1 base stayed unmatched. The V gene's germline CDR1 is SGHTA and CDR2 FQGTGA. CDR3 size: 15 residues. The CDR3 DNA reads TGTGCCAGCAGCTTTAGCGGGGGGGACTACAATGAGCAGTTCTTC. This gives the protein CASSFSGGDYNEQFF.

The chain links TRBV7-3 to TRBJ2-1, with 8 positions matching TRBD1. Germline loops: CDR1 SGHTA, CDR2 FQGTGA. After removal of 5 bases from V and 8 bases from J, the junction contained 8 bases not matched to a gene. This CDR3 region has 14 residues. In DNA, the CDR3 is TGTGCCAGCAGCGCAGGACAGGGTTTCGATGAGCAGTTCTTC. Its translation is CASSAGQGFDEQFF.

This clonotype appeared a few times. A read error may produce the germline difference seen at one junction end. This chain joins TRBV7-7 and TRBJ2-5, with 7 positions matching TRBD1. Germline V CDR1 and CDR2: SSHAT, FNYEAQ (reference sequence). CDR3 size: 13 residues. The CDR3 DNA follows: TGTGCTAGCAGCGTATCAGGGGGAGAGACCCAGTACTTC. The encoded protein is CASSVSGGETQYF.

The V gene is TRBV5-6, the J gene TRBJ2-7; D perhaps matches TRBD1 (6 bases). Trimming cost V 6 bases and J 6 bases, with 10 bases left between them. Germline-derived CDR1 and CDR2 are SGHDT and YYEEEE. CDR3 length: 11 residues. CDR3 amino acids: CASNRGGEQYF. The CDR3 coding sequence is TGTGCCAGCAACCGAGGGGGCGAGCAGTACTTC.

This rearrangement joins TRBV4-3 to TRBJ1-1, with a weak D call TRBD1 (6 bases). Per the germline V gene, CDR1 is LGHNA and CDR2 is YSLEER. V lost 0 bases, J lost 3 bases, and 11 bases lay in between. The CDR3 consists of 15 residues. CDR3 in amino acids: CASSQDNRADTEAFF. The CDR3 bases are TGCGCCAGCAGCCAAGATAACAGGGCGGACACTGAAGCTTTCTTT.

The rearrangement joins TRBV27 to TRBJ2-7; TRBD1 agrees at 7 bases. V gave up 5 bases and J gave up 0 bases; unmatched junction bases: 13. The CDR3 spans 17 residues. Germline V gives CDR1 MNHEY, CDR2 SMNVEV (reference sequence). The CDR3 DNA follows: TGTGCCAGCAGTCGATCGGTAAGGGGGCCCTCCTCCTACGAGCAGTACTTC. Translated: CASSRSVRGPSSYEQYF.

This chain connects TRBV19 to TRBJ1-5; D is undetermined. From germline, CDR1 is LNHDA and CDR2 SQIVND (reference sequence). Between the trimmed V and J ends, which lost 8 bases and 7 bases, there was a span of 15 bases. The CDR3 loop spans 13 amino acids. CDR3 coding DNA: TGTGCCAGTCGGTTGACTTTTGGGCAGCCCCAGCATTTT. It codes for CASRLTFGQPQHF. Using reference TRBV19 and TRBJ1-5 for the parts outside the CDR3, the full variable domain is DGGITQSPKYLFRKEGQNVTLSCEQNLNHDAMYWYRQDPGQGLRLIYYSQIVNDFQKGDIAEGYSVSREKKESFPLTVTSAQKNPTAFYLCASRLTFGQPQHFGDGTRLSIL.

V usage is TRBV28 and J usage is TRBJ1-5; 7 bases agree with TRBD1. Trimming removed 4 bases from V and 4 bases from J; junction bases left unmatched: 4. Germline CDR1 MDHEN, CDR2 SYDVKM. There are 14 residues in the CDR3. As DNA, the CDR3 is TGTGCCAGCAGTTCAGGGGGGATGAATCAGCCCCAGCATTTT. It codes for CASSSGGMNQPQHF. The whole variable domain, filled in from reference TRBV28 and TRBJ1-5, reads DVKVTQSSRYLVKRTGEKVFLECVQDMDHENMFWYRQDPGLGLRLIYFSYDVKMKEKGDIPEGYSVSREKKERFSLILESASTNQTSMYLCASSSGGMNQPQHFGDGTRLSIL.

The chain has TRBV28 and TRBJ2-6; D may be TRBD1 (6 bases). CDR1 and CDR2 from the germline V gene are MDHEN and SYDVKM. V was clipped by 6 bases and J by 4 bases, with 13 bases between them. The CDR3 sequence is 15 residues long. This CDR3 is CASRPTGRGANVLTF. The DNA for the CDR3 is TGTGCCAGCAGACCTACAGGGCGGGGGGCCAACGTCCTGACTTTC. Drawing the rest from reference TRBV28 and TRBJ2-6, the complete variable domain is DVKVTQSSRYLVKRTGEKVFLECVQDMDHENMFWYRQDPGLGLRLIYFSYDVKMKEKGDIPEGYSVSREKKERFSLILESASTNQTSMYLCASRPTGRGANVLTFGAGSRLTVL.

The chain is built from TRBV12-3 or TRBV12-4 and TRBJ1-6; D uncertain. The CDR3 spans 15 residues. Trimming took off 6 bases at V and 7 bases at J, with 16 bases between the two ends. The CDR3 loop is CASRRGDSGNSPLHF. The CDR3 DNA sequence: TGTGCCAGCAGGCGGGGTGATTCGGGGAATTCACCCCTCCACTTT.

The chain's CDR3 is CASSPFRGAFSGNTIYF. The CDR3, as DNA: TGTGCCAGCAGCCCTTTCAGGGGGGCCTTCTCTGGAAACACCATATATTTT. The V gene is TRBV28, the J gene TRBJ1-3; 7 positions agree with TRBD1. V was pared by 6 bases and J by 0 bases, with 11 bases of the junction left unmatched. Germline V gene lookup returns CDR1 MDHEN and CDR2 SYDVKM. This CDR3 has 17 amino acids.

This chain joins TRBV15 and TRBJ1-1, with D uncertain. The CDR3 has 13 residues. Germline loops: CDR1 LNHNV, CDR2 YYDKDF (reference sequence). Trimming pared 0 bases from V and 8 bases from J, leaving 10 bases between. The CDR3 protein is CATSRDRQTEAFF. CDR3 bases: TGTGCCACCAGCAGAGATCGGCAGACCGAAGCTTTCTTT.

The CDR3 region has the DNA TGTGCCAGCAGCCCACAAGGGTTCACAGATACGCAGTATTTT. Translated: CASSPQGFTDTQYF. The chain recombines TRBV11-2 with TRBJ2-3; no reliable D call. The CDR3 runs 14 residues. In germline, CDR1 is SGHAT, CDR2 FQNNGV. V was pared by 5 bases and J by 2 bases, with 11 bases between.

The chain employs TRBV20-1 and TRBJ1-5, with TRBD1 matching 9 bases. The germline V gene encodes CDR1 DFQATT and CDR2 SNEGSKA (reference sequence). The CDR3 runs 13 residues. V lost 6 bases and J lost 7; bases outside the gene matches: 7. The DNA of the CDR3 is TGCAGTGCCCTGACAGGGGGAGGCCAGCCCCAGCATTTT. This translates into CSALTGGGQPQHF.

The rearrangement uses TRBV29-1 and TRBJ1-1; D possibly corresponds to TRBD1 (6 bases). The length of the CDR3 is 13 residues. Trimming pared 4 bases from V and 5 bases from J, leaving 14 bases between. The germline V gene encodes CDR1 SQVTM and CDR2 ANQGSEA. This CDR3 reads CSVAQGTGTEAFF. DNA of the CDR3: TGCAGCGTTGCGCAGGGGACGGGGACTGAAGCTTTCTTT.

The chain employs TRBV3-1 and TRBJ1-2; 8 bases are a match to TRBD1. Germline CDR1 LGHDT, CDR2 YNNKEL (reference sequence). The ends lost 0 bases at V and 2 bases at J; junction bases unmatched: 5. There are 16 residues in the CDR3. CDR3 protein: CASSQDSGTGNYGYTF. The CDR3 bases are TGTGCCAGCAGCCAAGATTCCGGGACAGGAAACTATGGCTACACCTTC.

V usage is TRBV2 and J usage is TRBJ1-1; no firm D call. V shed 6 bases and J shed 1 base, with 15 bases lying between them. CDR1 SNHLY and CDR2 FYNNEI come from the germline V gene. The CDR3 has 15 amino acids. CDR3 sequence: CASSPRTSRNTEAFF. CDR3 sequence (DNA): TGTGCCAGCAGCCCCCGGACCAGCAGGAACACTGAAGCTTTCTTT.

The chain carries TRBV11-1 and TRBJ2-5, with D unclear. Trimming pared 5 bases from V and 5 bases from J, leaving 12 bases between. The CDR3 totals 13 residues. Per the germline V gene, CDR1 is SGHAT and CDR2 is FQDESV (reference sequence). CDR3 region: CASSPRFMETQYF. For the CDR3, the DNA is TGTGCCAGCAGCCCCAGATTTATGGAGACCCAGTACTTC.